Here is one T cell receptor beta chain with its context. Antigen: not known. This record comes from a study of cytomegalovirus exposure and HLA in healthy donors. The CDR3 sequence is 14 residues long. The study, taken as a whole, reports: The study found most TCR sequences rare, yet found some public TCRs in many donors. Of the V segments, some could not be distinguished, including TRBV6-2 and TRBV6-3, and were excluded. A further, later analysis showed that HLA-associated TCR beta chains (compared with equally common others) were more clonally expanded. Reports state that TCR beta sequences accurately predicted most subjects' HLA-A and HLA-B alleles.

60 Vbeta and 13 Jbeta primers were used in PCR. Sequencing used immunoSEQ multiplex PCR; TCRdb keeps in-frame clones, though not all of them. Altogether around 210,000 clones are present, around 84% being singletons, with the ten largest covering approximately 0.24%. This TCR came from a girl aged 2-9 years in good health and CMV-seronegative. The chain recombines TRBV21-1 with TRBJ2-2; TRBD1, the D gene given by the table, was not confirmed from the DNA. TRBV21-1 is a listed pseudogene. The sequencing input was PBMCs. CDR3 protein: CASSKRQNTGELFF. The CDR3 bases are TGTGCCAGCAGCAAAAGACAGAACACCGGGGAGCTGTTTTTT.